The subject of this entry is one T cell receptor (beta chain). Clones were read by immunoSEQ multiplex PCR, and TCRdb kept only the in-frame ones, dropping some. The sample includes around 2,000,000 clones, about 93% seen only once; the top ten take 1.5% to 2%. These data come from a study of shared clonotypes between healthy human individuals. On the study more broadly: Each donor had three CD4 naive, three CD4 memory, two CD8 naive and one CD8 memory plate.

Positive CCR7 selection of CD45RO-negative cells yielded the naive CD8 cells, and terminally differentiated effector memory CD45RA+ cells were excluded. The CDR3 covers 16 residues. The V and J ends lost 0 bases and 9 bases respectively, with 18 bases between them. Germline CDR1 and CDR2: KGHSH and LQKENI. The receptor was derived from a man aged 18 to 29 in good health. Some clones in this sample may be carry-over from other donors' samples. Sequencing was done on a sample of naive CD8+ T cells from PBMCs. The chain combines TRBV18 with TRBJ1-3; D uncertain. The CDR3 reads CASSPPGLSLVGTIYF. CDR3 DNA sequence: TGTGCCAGCTCACCACCCGGCCTGTCGCTGGTGGGCACCATATATTTT.